The rows below give T cell receptor beta chains drawn from one sample of a study of blood T cell repertoires in COVID-19. Using immunoSEQ multiplex PCR, the repertoire was profiled, and TCRdb retains in-frame clones only, with some absent. The repertoire has approximately 200,000 clones, over 75% of them found once; the top ten carry under 2.5%. Sequences were obtained from peripheral blood. The receptors were gathered from a man between 35 and 55 years old with active or convalescent COVID-19. CDR3s include the opening cysteine and the closing phenylalanine or tryptophan. The order of the fields is V gene, clone size, J gene, D gene, CDR3 DNA, CDR3 protein. The D gene is left open where the match is weak. Clone size appears in some rows only: once, few, many, or a class for an expanded clone.

>TRBV5-6|-|TRBJ1-5|TRBD1
TGTGCCAGCAGCCGGACAGGCCCCAATCAGCCCCAGCATTTT
CASSRTGPNQPQHF
>TRBV18|-|TRBJ1-5|-
TGTGCCAGCCATGGGGGGGAAGGTCAGCCCCAGCATTTT
CASHGGEGQPQHF
>TRBV28|-|TRBJ1-5|-
TGTGCCAGCAGCTCTTGGAGAGGAGCCAATCAGCCCCAGCATTTT
CASSSWRGANQPQHF
>TRBV5-5|-|TRBJ1-1|-
TGTGCCAGCAGCTTCGGGTTGAACACTGAAGCTTTCTTT
CASSFGLNTEAFF
>TRBV29-1|-|TRBJ1-1|TRBD1
TGCAGCGTGGGGATGACAGGGGGGAACACTGAAGCTTTCTTT
CSVGMTGGNTEAFF
>TRBV5-4|-|TRBJ2-3|TRBD1
TGTGCCAGCAGCAGGGGACAGGGGGGCCCCAATGGGCAGTATTTT
CASSRGQGGPNGQYF
>TRBV19|-|TRBJ1-5|TRBD1
TGTGCCAGTAGTATTCTGGGTTACAGGGGAAGCGGTTCTGGTTATCAGCCCCAGCATTTT
CASSILGYRGSGSGYQPQHF
>TRBV28|-|TRBJ1-5|-
TGTGCCAGCAGAGACCTAGAGCCCCAGCATTTT
CASRDLEPQHF
>TRBV9|-|TRBJ2-1|TRBD2
TGTGCCAGCAGCGGGGGACTAGCGGACTACAATGAGCAGTTCTTC
CASSGGLADYNEQFF
>TRBV30|-|TRBJ1-1|-
TGTGCCTGGAGTACCTGGGCAGGGATGGGGACTGAAGCTTTCTTT
CAWSTWAGMGTEAFF
>TRBV28|once|TRBJ2-2|TRBD2
TGTGCCAGCAGTTTGAACTCCGGGACTAGCGGGAGGATCGGGGAGCTGTTTTTT
CASSLNSGTSGRIGELFF
>TRBV6-1|once|TRBJ1-1|TRBD1
TGTGCCAGCAGTGAAGACTGGGCCAGGGGGATTGAAGCTTTCTTT
CASSEDWARGIEAFF
>TRBV18|once|TRBJ1-5|-
TGTGCCAGCTCACCTCAGGATAGCAATCAGCCCCAGCATTTT
CASSPQDSNQPQHF
>TRBV7-9|-|TRBJ2-2|TRBD2
TGTGCCAGCAGCTTTCGGACTAGCGGCGACACCGGGGAGCTGTTTTTT
CASSFRTSGDTGELFF
>TRBV4-1|-|TRBJ2-1|TRBD2
TGCGCCAGCAGCCAGGTACCGCGTGCTAGCGGATTTTTCGATGAGCAGTTCTTC
CASSQVPRASGFFDEQFF
>TRBV28|-|TRBJ1-2|-
TGTGCCAGCAGTTTACCGGCAGGGTACTCCACCTTC
CASSLPAGYSTF